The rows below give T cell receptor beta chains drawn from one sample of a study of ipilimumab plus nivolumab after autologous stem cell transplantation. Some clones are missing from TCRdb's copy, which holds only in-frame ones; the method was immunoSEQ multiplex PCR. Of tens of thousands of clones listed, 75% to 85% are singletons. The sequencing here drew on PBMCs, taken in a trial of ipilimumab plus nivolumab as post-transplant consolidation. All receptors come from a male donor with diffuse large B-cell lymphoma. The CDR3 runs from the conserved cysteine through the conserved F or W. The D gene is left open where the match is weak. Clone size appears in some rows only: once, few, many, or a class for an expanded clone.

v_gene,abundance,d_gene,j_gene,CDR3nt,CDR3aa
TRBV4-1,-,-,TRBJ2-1,TGCGCCAGCAGCTCCCCCTTAAACGAGGGACAGTTCTTC,CASSSPLNEGQFF
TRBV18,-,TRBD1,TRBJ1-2,TGTGCCAGCTCACCACAAGGGGGACAGGGAAACTATGGCTACACCTTC,CASSPQGGQGNYGYTF
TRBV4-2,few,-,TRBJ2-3,TGTGCCAGCAGCCAAGATCCTGGCTTTAGCACAGATACGCAGTATTTT,CASSQDPGFSTDTQYF
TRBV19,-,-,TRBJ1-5,TGTGCCAGTAGTATGGAAGGGCTGGTGGCAGTCAATCAGCCCCAGCATTTT,CASSMEGLVAVNQPQHF
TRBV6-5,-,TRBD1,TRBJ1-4,TGTGCCAGCAGCCGGACAGGGGAAGGGGAAAAACTGTTTTTT,CASSRTGEGEKLFF
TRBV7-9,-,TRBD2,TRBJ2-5,TGTGCCAGCAGCCCCAGCTGGCGAGCGGGGGCTCACGAAGAGACCCAGTACTTC,CASSPSWRAGAHEETQYF
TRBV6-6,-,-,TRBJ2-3,TGTGCCAGCAGACGGGGAGATAACTTGGGGCAGTATTTT,CASRRGDNLGQYF
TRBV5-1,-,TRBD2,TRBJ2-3,TGCGCCAGCAGCTTAAGGAGCGGGGAGATCGAGTTTTCGGATACGCAGTATTTT,CASSLRSGEIEFSDTQYF
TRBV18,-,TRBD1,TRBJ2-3,TGTGCCAGCTCCCGTCGGACAGGAGGCAACACAGATACGCAGTATTTT,CASSRRTGGNTDTQYF
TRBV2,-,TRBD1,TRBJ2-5,TGTGCCAGCAGAGACAGGGCGAGGGCGAAAGAGACCCAGTACTTC,CASRDRARAKETQYF
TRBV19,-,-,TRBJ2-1,TGTGCCAGTAGTATGGACTTACCTGAGCAGTTCTTC,CASSMDLPEQFF
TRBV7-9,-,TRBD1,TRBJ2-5,TGTGCCAGCAGCTCTAGTTTTGGACAGGGGGCATTCCGGGAGACCCAGTACTTC,CASSSSFGQGAFRETQYF
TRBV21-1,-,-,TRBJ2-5,TGTGCCAGCAGCAAAGGCCAGGGGGGAGGGGAAGAGACCCAGTACTTC,CASSKGQGGGEETQYF
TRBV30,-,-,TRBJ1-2,TGTGCCTGGAGAGTCCCCGTTACTCGGGGCTACACCTTC,CAWRVPVTRGYTF
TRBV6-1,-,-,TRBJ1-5,TGTGCCAGCACCCGAGCCGGGACACAGGATCAGCCCCAGCATTTT,CASTRAGTQDQPQHF